This T cell receptor beta chain came from a study of blood T cell repertoires in COVID-19. Sequencing was performed with immunoSEQ multiplex PCR; in TCRdb, only in-frame clones are kept and a portion is missing. Of around 330,000 clones in the sample, 89% are singletons; the top ten hold roughly a tenth. The count of this clone is one. Germline CDR1 and CDR2: SGHTA and FQGNSA. With 3 bases removed from V and 3 bases from J, the gap between germline ends came to 11 bases. The CDR3 runs 14 residues. For recovered donors of Cohort 3, there were two negative PCRs, clearance, or symptom resolution. Sample: PBMCs or T cells enriched from blood (not recorded which). The chain recombines TRBV7-2 with TRBJ2-5; tentatively, D is TRBD2 (5 bases). The TCR originated in a woman in her thirties or forties who had recovered from COVID-19. The DNA of the CDR3 is TGTGCCAGCAGCTTTGCGGGTGTGAAAGAGACCCAGTACTTC. Encoded protein: CASSFAGVKETQYF.